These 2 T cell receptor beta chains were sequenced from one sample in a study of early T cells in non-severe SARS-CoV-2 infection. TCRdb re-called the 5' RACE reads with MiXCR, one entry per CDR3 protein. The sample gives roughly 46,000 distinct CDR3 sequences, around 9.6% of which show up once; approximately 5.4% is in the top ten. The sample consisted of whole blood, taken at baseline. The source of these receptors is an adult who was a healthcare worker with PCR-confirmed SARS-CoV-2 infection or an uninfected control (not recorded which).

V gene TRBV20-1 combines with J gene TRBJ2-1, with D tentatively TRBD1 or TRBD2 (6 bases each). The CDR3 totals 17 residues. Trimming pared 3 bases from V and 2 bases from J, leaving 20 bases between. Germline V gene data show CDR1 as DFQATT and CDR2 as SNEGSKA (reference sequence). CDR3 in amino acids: CSASTIGWGAAYNEQFF. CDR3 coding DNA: TGCAGTGCTAGTACAATCGGTTGGGGGGCGGCCTACAATGAGCAGTTCTTC.

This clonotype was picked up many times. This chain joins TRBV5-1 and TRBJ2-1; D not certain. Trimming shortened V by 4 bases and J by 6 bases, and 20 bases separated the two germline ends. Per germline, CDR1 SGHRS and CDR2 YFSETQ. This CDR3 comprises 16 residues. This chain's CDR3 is CASSRYTRTWGNEQFF. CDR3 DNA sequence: TGCGCCAGCAGCCGCTATACCCGCACCTGGGGCAATGAGCAGTTCTTC.